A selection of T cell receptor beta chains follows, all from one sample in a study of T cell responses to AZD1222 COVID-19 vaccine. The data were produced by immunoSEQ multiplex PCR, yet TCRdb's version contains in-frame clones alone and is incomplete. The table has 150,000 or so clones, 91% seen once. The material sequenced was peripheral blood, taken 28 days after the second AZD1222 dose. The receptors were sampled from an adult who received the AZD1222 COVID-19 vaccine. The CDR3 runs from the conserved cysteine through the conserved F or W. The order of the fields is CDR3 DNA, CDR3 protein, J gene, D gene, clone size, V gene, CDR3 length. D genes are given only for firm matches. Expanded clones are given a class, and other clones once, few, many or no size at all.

TGTGCCAGTAGTATAAGGTCGTGGGGTACTGGGGCCAACGTCCTGACTTTC,CASSIRSWGTGANVLTF,TRBJ2-6,NA,NA,TRBV19,17
TGTGCCAGCAGTAGGACTAGCGGGACCTACGAGCAGTACTTC,CASSRTSGTYEQYF,TRBJ2-7,TRBD2,NA,TRBV5-4,14
TGTGCCAGCAGTTACGACGGGGGGCACTACGAGCAGTACTTC,CASSYDGGHYEQYF,TRBJ2-7,NA,NA,TRBV6-2/TRBV6-3,14
TGTGCCAGCAGCTTGTCCCTTGACCCCACAGGGACTGAAGCTTTCTTT,CASSLSLDPTGTEAFF,TRBJ1-1,NA,NA,TRBV5-6,16
TGTGCCAGCAGCCTCCAACGGGCCCCAACTAATGAAAAACTGTTTTTT,CASSLQRAPTNEKLFF,TRBJ1-4,NA,NA,TRBV7-9,16
TGTGCCTGGAACAGACTAGAAGAGACCCAGTACTTC,CAWNRLEETQYF,TRBJ2-5,NA,NA,TRBV30,12
TGCAGTGCTAGTCAAGCTTTCTTT,CSASQAFF,TRBJ1-1,NA,NA,TRBV20-1,8
TGTGCCTGGAGGGGACCTTCGAGCAATCAGCCCCAGCATTTT,CAWRGPSSNQPQHF,TRBJ1-5,NA,NA,TRBV30,14
TGTGCCAGCAGGGGGGACGGTGAAGCTTTCTTT,CASRGDGEAFF,TRBJ1-1,NA,NA,TRBV12-3/TRBV12-4,11
TGTGCCAGCAGCCCTAGGGCCAGGCGCAGGGGGCAAAATTCACCCCTCCACTTT,CASSPRARRRGQNSPLHF,TRBJ1-6,TRBD1,NA,TRBV3-1/TRBV3-2,18
TGTGCCAGCAGCCCTGCCAGAAGACTAGCGGGAGAAGAGACCCAGTACTTC,CASSPARRLAGEETQYF,TRBJ2-5,NA,once,TRBV21-1,17
TGTGCCAGCAGTTACGCCCAGGGCCAGGGGCCCTCACCCCTCCACTTT,CASSYAQGQGPSPLHF,TRBJ1-6,NA,NA,TRBV6-6,16
TGTGCCAGCTCACCACGGGGTCAGCCCCAGCATTTT,CASSPRGQPQHF,TRBJ1-5,NA,NA,TRBV18,12
TGTGCCAGCGGAAACACCATATATTTT,CASGNTIYF,TRBJ1-3,NA,NA,TRBV2,9
TGCGCCAGCAGCCAAGATATTCGAACAGATACGCAGTATTTT,CASSQDIRTDTQYF,TRBJ2-3,NA,once,TRBV4-1,14
TGTGCCAGCACCCTTACAACCCCTCCCTACGAGCAGTACTTC,CASTLTTPPYEQYF,TRBJ2-7,NA,NA,TRBV6-5,14
TGTGCCAGCAGCGTAGTCGGGGGAGTATACAATGAGCAGTTCTTC,CASSVVGGVYNEQFF,TRBJ2-1,NA,once,TRBV9,15
TGTGCCAGCAGACAACAGCCCAGGTCGGAAAGAACAACTAATGAAAAACTGTTTTTT,CASRQQPRSERTTNEKLFF,TRBJ1-4,NA,NA,TRBV7-9,19
TGTGCCAGCAGCCCAAGACAGGGAAAACCACTACTCTCTGGAAACACCATATATTTT,CASSPRQGKPLLSGNTIYF,TRBJ1-3,TRBD1,NA,TRBV11-2,19
TGCGCCAGCAGCCAAGCCGGGACAGGGGGTGGGACCGGGGAGCTGTTTTTT,CASSQAGTGGGTGELFF,TRBJ2-2,TRBD1,NA,TRBV4-1,17
TGTGCCAGCAGTGACGGACAGGGCTTGATGAACACTGAAGCTTTCTTT,CASSDGQGLMNTEAFF,TRBJ1-1,TRBD1,NA,TRBV6-1,16
TGTGCCAGCAGTTACGACCAGGGGGTGTTCTTC,CASSYDQGVFF,TRBJ2-1,TRBD1,NA,TRBV6-2/TRBV6-3,11
TGCGCCGCCCTCACGGGGGTAAAAGAAAAACTGTTTTTT,CAALTGVKEKLFF,TRBJ1-4,NA,NA,TRBV10-1,13
TGTGCCAGCAGTCCGCGACAGGGCGAAGGATCACCCCTCCACTTT,CASSPRQGEGSPLHF,TRBJ1-6,TRBD1,once,TRBV27,15
TGTGCCAGCAGTGAAGGGACTCCTAACACCGGGGAGCTGTTTTTT,CASSEGTPNTGELFF,TRBJ2-2,NA,once,TRBV6-1,15
TGCGCCAGCAGCCAAGGGGGCGCCTGGAACACTGAAGCTTTCTTT,CASSQGGAWNTEAFF,TRBJ1-1,NA,once,TRBV4-1,15
TGTGCCAGCAGGAGGAGACTCGGGGAAAATGAGCAGTTCTTC,CASRRRLGENEQFF,TRBJ2-1,NA,NA,TRBV2,14
TGTGCCAGCTCAACGGGACTAGCACCGAACTTC,CASSTGLAPNF,TRBJ2-7,TRBD2,NA,TRBV18,11
TGTGCCAGCAGCTTAGATCCCGGGACCTCCTACGAGCAGTACTTC,CASSLDPGTSYEQYF,TRBJ2-7,NA,NA,TRBV11-3,15
TGTGCCAGCAGCTTCCGGGACACTGAGCGCAATCAGCCCCAGCATTTT,CASSFRDTERNQPQHF,TRBJ1-5,NA,NA,TRBV5-6,16
TGCGCCAGCAGCCAAGGTAGGGGGAGCACAGATACGCAGTATTTT,CASSQGRGSTDTQYF,TRBJ2-3,NA,NA,TRBV4-1,15
TGCGCCAGCAGCTTCTCTAGCGGGGGCCAAGAGACCCAGTACTTC,CASSFSSGGQETQYF,TRBJ2-5,TRBD2,NA,TRBV5-1,15
TGTGCCAGCAGCCTCTATGGGTCCAGCAAGTTCTTC,CASSLYGSSKFF,TRBJ2-1,NA,NA,TRBV7-2,12
TGTGCCAGCAGCCGATACACTGAAGCTTTCTTT,CASSRYTEAFF,TRBJ1-1,NA,NA,TRBV6-5,11
TGTGCCAGCACCCCGCTGGGTGGGACTTACAATGAGCAGTTCTTC,CASTPLGGTYNEQFF,TRBJ2-1,NA,NA,TRBV28,15
TGTGCCAGCAGTTCGGCGGGAGTACCCGAGCAGTACTTC,CASSSAGVPEQYF,TRBJ2-7,TRBD2,NA,TRBV27,13
TGTGCCAGCAGCCTTGGGGGACAGGGTTTTGAAGCTTTCTTT,CASSLGGQGFEAFF,TRBJ1-1,TRBD1,NA,TRBV5-4,14